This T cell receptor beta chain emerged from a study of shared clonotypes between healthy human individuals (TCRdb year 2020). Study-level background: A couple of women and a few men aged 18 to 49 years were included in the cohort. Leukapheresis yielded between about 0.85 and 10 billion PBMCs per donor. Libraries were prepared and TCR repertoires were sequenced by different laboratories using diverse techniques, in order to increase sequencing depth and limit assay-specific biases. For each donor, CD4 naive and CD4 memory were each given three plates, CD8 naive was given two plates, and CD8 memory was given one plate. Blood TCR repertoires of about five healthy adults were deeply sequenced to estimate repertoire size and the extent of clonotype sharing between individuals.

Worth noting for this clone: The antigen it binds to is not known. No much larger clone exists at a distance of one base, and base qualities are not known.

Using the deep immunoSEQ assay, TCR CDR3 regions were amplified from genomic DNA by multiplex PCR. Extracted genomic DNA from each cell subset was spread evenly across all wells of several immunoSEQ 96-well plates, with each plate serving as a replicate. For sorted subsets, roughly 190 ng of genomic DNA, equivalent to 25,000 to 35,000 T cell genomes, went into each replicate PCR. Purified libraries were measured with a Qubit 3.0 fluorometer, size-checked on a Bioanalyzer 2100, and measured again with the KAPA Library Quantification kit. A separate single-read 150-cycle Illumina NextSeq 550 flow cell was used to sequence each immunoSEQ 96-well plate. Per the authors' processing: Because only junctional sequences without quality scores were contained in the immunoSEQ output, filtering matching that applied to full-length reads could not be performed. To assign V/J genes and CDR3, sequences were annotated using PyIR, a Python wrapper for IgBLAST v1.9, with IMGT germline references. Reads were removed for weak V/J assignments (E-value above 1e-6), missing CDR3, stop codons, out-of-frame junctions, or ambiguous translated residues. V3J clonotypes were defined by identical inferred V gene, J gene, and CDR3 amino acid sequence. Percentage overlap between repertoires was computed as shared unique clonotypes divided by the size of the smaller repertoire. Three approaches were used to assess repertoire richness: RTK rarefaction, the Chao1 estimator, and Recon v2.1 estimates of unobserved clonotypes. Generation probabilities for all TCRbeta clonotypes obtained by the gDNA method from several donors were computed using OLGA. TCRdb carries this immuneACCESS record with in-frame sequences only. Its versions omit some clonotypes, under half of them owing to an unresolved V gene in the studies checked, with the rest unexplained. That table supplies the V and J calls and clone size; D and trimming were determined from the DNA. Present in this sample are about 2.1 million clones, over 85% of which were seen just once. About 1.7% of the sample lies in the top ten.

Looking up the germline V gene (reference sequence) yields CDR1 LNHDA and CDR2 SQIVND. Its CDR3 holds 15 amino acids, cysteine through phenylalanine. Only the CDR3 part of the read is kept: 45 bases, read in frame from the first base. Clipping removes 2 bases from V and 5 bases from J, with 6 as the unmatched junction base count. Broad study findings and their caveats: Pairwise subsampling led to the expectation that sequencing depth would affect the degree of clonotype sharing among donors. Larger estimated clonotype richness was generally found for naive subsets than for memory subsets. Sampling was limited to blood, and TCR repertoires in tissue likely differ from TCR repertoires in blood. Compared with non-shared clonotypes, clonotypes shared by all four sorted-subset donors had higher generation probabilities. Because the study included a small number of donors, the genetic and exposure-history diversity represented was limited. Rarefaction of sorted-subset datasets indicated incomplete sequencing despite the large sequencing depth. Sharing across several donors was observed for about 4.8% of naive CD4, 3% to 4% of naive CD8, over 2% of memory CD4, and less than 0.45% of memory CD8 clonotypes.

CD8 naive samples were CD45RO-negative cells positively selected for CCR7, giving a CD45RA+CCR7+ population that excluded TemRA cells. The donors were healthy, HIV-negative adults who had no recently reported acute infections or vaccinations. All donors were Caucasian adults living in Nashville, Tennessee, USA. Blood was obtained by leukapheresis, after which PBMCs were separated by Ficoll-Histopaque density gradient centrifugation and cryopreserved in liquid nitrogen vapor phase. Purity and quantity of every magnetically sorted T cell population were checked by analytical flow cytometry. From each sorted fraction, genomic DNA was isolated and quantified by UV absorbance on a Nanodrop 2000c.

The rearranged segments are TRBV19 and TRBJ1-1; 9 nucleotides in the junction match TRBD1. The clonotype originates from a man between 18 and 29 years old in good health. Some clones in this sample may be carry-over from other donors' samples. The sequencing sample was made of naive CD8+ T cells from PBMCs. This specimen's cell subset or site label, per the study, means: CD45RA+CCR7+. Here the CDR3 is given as CASSILQGARTEAFF. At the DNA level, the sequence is TGTGCCAGTAGTATACTACAGGGGGCGAGGACTGAAGCTTTCTTT.